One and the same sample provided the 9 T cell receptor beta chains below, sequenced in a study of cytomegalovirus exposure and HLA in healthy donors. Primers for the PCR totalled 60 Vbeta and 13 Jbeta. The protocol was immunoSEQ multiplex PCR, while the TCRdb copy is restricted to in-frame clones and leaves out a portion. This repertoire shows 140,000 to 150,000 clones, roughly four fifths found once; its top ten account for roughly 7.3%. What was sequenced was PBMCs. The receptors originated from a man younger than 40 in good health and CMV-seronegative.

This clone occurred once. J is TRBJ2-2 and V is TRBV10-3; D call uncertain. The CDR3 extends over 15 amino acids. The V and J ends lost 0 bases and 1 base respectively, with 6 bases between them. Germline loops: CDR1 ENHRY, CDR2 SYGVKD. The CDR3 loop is CAISESTVNTGELFF. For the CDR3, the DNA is TGTGCCATCAGTGAGTCGACTGTGAACACCGGGGAGCTGTTTTTT.

The CDR3 DNA reads TGTGCCACCAGCAGCCGTCTAGCGGGAGCCTACAATGAGCAGTTCTTC. Amino acid sequence: CATSSRLAGAYNEQFF. The rearrangement links TRBV15 to TRBJ2-1; the match to TRBD2 covers 10 bases. The CDR3 is 16 residues long. Germline V gives CDR1 LNHNV, CDR2 YYDKDF (reference sequence). V was clipped by 3 bases and J by 2 bases; unmatched bases: 4.

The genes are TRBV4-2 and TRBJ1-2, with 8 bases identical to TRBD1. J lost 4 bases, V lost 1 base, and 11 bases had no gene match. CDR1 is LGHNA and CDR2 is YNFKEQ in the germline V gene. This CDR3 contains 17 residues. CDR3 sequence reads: CASSQAPQGAQSYGYTF. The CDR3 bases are TGTGCCAGCAGCCAAGCACCGCAGGGGGCGCAGAGCTATGGCTACACCTTC.

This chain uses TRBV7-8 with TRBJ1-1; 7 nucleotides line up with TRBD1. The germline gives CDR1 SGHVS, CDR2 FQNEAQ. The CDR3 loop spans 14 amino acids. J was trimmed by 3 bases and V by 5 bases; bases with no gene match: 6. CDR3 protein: CASSARQGDTEAFF. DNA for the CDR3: TGTGCCAGCAGCGCCAGACAGGGTGACACTGAAGCTTTCTTT.

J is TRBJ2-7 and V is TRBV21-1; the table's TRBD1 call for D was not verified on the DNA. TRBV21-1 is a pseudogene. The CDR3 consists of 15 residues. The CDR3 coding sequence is TGTGCCAGCAACCCGAACAGGGGGCCCTACTACGAGCAGTACTTC. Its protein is CASNPNRGPYYEQYF.

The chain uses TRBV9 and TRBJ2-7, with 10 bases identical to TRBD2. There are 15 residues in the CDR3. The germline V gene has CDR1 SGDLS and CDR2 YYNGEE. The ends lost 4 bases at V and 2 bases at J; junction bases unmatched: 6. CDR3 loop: CASSKTSGAAYEQYF. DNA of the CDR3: TGTGCCAGCAGCAAAACTAGCGGGGCCGCCTACGAGCAGTACTTC.

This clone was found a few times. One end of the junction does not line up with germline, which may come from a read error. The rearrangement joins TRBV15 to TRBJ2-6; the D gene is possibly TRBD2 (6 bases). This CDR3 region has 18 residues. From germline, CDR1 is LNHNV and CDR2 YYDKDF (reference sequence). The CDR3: CATSRGGDPSSGANGLTF. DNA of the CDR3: TGTGCCACCAGCAGAGGCGGGGACCCCAGCTCTGGGGCCAACGGCCTGACTTTC.

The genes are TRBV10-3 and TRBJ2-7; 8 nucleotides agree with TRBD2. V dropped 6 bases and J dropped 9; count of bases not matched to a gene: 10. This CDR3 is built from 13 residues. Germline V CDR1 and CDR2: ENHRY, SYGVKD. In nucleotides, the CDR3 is TGTGCCATCAGGCCCGGGGGGGGCGATCGGCAGTACTTC. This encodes CAIRPGGGDRQYF.

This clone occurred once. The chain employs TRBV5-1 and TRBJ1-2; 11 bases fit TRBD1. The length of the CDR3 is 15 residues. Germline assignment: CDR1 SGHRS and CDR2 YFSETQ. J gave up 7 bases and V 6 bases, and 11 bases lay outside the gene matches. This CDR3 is CASTEPGQGGGGYTF. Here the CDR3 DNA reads TGCGCCAGCACCGAGCCGGGACAGGGGGGAGGTGGCTACACCTTC. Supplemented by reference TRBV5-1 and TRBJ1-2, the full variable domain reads KAGVTQTPRYLIKTRGQQVTLSCSPISGHRSVSWYQQTPGQGLQFLFEYFSETQRNKGNFPGRFSGRQFSNSRSEMNVSTLELGDSALYLCASTEPGQGGGGYTFGSGTRLTVV.